This T cell receptor beta chain derives from a study of T cell responses to AZD1222 COVID-19 vaccine (dated by TCRdb to the early 2020s). Looking at the study overall: Because spike-specific TCR depth and breadth did not differ between the two schedules, AZD1222 recipients who got a second dose at roughly 4 weeks were pooled with those who got a second dose at roughly 12 weeks. Trial participants were enrolled into age subgroups of 18-55, 56-69 and 70-plus years, which contained around 140, 26 and 57 TCR-sequenced participants, respectively. TCR sequencing covered 233 trial participants: 207 given two doses of AZD1222 and 26 given two doses of MenACWY control vaccine. General study outcomes and caveats: Vaccine-associated CD4 TCRs spanned the whole spike protein, with dominant responses in regions 160-218 and 743-854. Participants were mostly white British and included more females than males, and it was suggested by the authors that clonal diversity may have been underestimated. In the small 56-69-year group, the increase in depth fell short of significance, most likely because of low power. After two AZD1222 doses, both the breadth and the depth of spike-specific TCRs were significantly higher than at day 0 and than in MenACWY recipients. Conclusions about previously exposed vaccinees were limited because only a handful of AZD1222 recipients were SARS-CoV-2 seropositive at baseline. Reportedly, almost half of the unique spike-specific TCRs recognized epitopes lying outside the regions that are mutated in the B.1.351 and B.1.1.7 variants. Because no samples from the day 14 peak response were available, repertoires could be characterized only after the peak T cell response.

The sample's time point label, in plain terms: baseline before first vaccination. Vaccinee samples were obtained from the UK trials COV001 and COV002, which included a single-blind randomized controlled phase 2/3 trial of AZD1222 (ChAdOx1 nCoV-19) in healthy adults. For TCRbeta chain sequencing, PBMC samples from trial participants were taken at day 0 and at day 28 after the second dose. The CDR3 regions of human TCRbeta chains were analyzed by immunosequencing. Per the original workflow: Repertoire TCRs were checked for matches against a reference library of SARS-CoV-2-specific TCRs that had been generated using the MIRA antigen-specificity platform. Breadth was defined as the fraction of unique TCRs that were SARS-CoV-2-associated. Depth was defined as the fraction of total T cells that were SARS-CoV-2-associated. Using the MIRA data, each spike-specific TCR was mapped to the spike region that the TCR reacts to and placed in a CD4 or CD8 class. Log10-transformed breadth and depth values were compared by one-way ANOVA with Sidak's multiple comparisons tests. The table was pulled from immuneACCESS by TCRdb, which kept in-frame rearrangements only. Such tables lose some clones; where checked, under half of the loss comes from unresolved V genes, and the rest has no known cause. V, J and clone size are taken as reported in that table, and D and trimming were inferred from the DNA itself. The sample table holds under 150,000 clones, of which about 87% were seen once. 6.5% to 9% of the sample lies in the top ten.

Inclusive of the bounding cysteine and phenylalanine, the CDR3 is 11 residues long. The read is trimmed to its CDR3 DNA, 33 bases read in frame from base 1. Cut back by 1 base and 6 bases, the V and J ends lie 6 bases apart. Via the germline V gene (reference sequence), CDR1 is GTSNPN and CDR2 SVGIG. This clone was detected once. It has no known antigen specificity. Qualities for individual bases were not recorded, and no much larger clone is one base off. The sample was peripheral blood, taken on day 0 of AZD1222 vaccination. The TCR originated in an adult in good health. The rearranged chain carries TRBV30 and TRBJ1-1, and the D gene may be TRBD1, 6 bases matching. The sequenced DNA is TGTGCCTGGAGTGGGACAGCTGAAGCTTTCTTT. This translates into CAWSGTAEAFF.